One and the same sample provided the 24 T cell receptor beta chains below, sequenced in a study of T cell clonotyping in hematopoietic cell transplantation. TCRdb keeps only in-frame clones here, not all; method: immunoSEQ multiplex PCR. The table lists fewer than 80,000 clones, 94% of them singletons. The specimen was peripheral blood mononuclear cells. Source of these receptors: a man aged 45 to 65 in good health. Some clones in this sample may be carry-over from other donors' samples.

This CDR3 reads CASSYSSGAPSYEQYF. Here the CDR3 DNA reads TGTGCCAGCAGTTACTCGTCCGGAGCCCCATCCTACGAGCAGTACTTC. The chain has TRBV6-5 and TRBJ2-7, with no clear D. Germline V gene lookup returns CDR1 MNHEY and CDR2 SVGAGI. Trimming removed 0 bases from V and 1 base from J, with 13 bases in between. The CDR3 spans 16 residues.

The chain recombines TRBV4-2 with TRBJ2-7, with D perhaps TRBD1 (6 bases). V lost 4 bases and J 5 bases, leaving 15 bases between the germline ends. Germline CDR1 is LGHNA and CDR2 is YNFKEQ. There are 14 residues in the CDR3. CDR3 DNA: TGTGCCAGCAGCCTTCCCGAACAGGGAGACGAGCAGTACTTC. This gives the protein CASSLPEQGDEQYF.

The chain carries TRBV5-6 and TRBJ2-2, with unresolved D. The CDR3 sequence is 16 residues long. CDR1 is SGHDT, CDR2 YYEEEE, per germline. The ends were cut back, 0 bases at V and 4 bases at J, with 13 bases in the middle. This CDR3 reads CASSLGYGTVTGELFF. DNA for the CDR3: TGTGCCAGCAGCTTGGGTTATGGCACAGTCACCGGGGAGCTGTTTTTT.

The J gene is TRBJ1-3, the V gene TRBV11-3; no reliable D call. Germline loops: CDR1 SGHNT, CDR2 YENEEA. The CDR3 sequence is 16 residues long. V lost 5 bases to trimming and J lost 1 base, with 15 bases between them. CDR3: CASSRGDGGSGNTIYF. The CDR3 coding sequence is TGTGCCAGCAGCCGAGGCGACGGTGGGTCTGGAAACACCATATATTTT.

This chain joins TRBV28 and TRBJ2-3; possibly TRBD2 for D (5 bases). The germline V gene has CDR1 MDHEN and CDR2 SYDVKM. Trimming took 8 bases from V and 1 from J, leaving 10 bases between them. This CDR3 is 13 amino acids long. CDR3 residues: CASLFSGTDTQYF. In DNA, the CDR3 is TGTGCCAGCCTCTTTAGCGGCACAGATACGCAGTATTTT.

This clone was counted once. This chain uses TRBV5-1 with TRBJ1-4, with D maybe TRBD1 (6 bases). The CDR3 contains 14 residues. Trimming took 4 bases from V and 14 from J, leaving 21 bases between them. CDR1 is SGHRS, CDR2 YFSETQ, per germline. The CDR3 here is CASSPLGGARSLFF. The CDR3 nucleotides are TGCGCCAGCAGCCCCTTGGGGGGGGCACGGTCCCTGTTTTTT.

V gene TRBV27 combines with J gene TRBJ2-5, with D possibly matching TRBD1 (5 bases). The CDR3 totals 16 residues. Trimming removed 6 bases at V and 9 bases at J, with 26 bases between. Germline-derived CDR1 and CDR2 are MNHEY and SMNVEV (reference sequence). CDR3 DNA: TGTGCCAGCAGCCAATTGTCCAGGGTCACACCTGGAGCCCAGTACTTC. Its translation: CASSQLSRVTPGAQYF.

With respect to this clone: Germline is not matched at one junction end, which may reflect a read error. The chain has TRBV7-2 and TRBJ2-7, with a weak D call TRBD2 (6 bases). The CDR3 is 15 amino acids. The germline CDR1 and CDR2 sequences are SGHTA and FQGNSA. The CDR3 DNA reads as TGTGCCAGCAGCCTAGCCCTGCAGTTGGGGGGAGAGCAGTACTTC. As protein: CASSLALQLGGEQYF.

This clone has a handful of counts. The chain couples TRBV4-1 to TRBJ2-7; D might be TRBD1 or TRBD2, each matching 5 bases. The CDR3 has 14 residues. Trimming left V 5 bases short and J 6 bases short, with 17 bases between. The germline V gene encodes CDR1 MGHRA and CDR2 YSYEKL. In nucleotides, the CDR3 is TGCGCCAGCAGCTCCCCTGGGGGTTTTGCCGAGCAGTACTTC. Residues: CASSSPGGFAEQYF.

The rearrangement links TRBV19 to TRBJ2-7; 13 bases are a match to TRBD2. CDR1 is LNHDA, CDR2 SQIVND, per germline (reference sequence). V lost 10 bases, J lost 3 bases, and 6 bases stayed unmatched. The length of the CDR3 is 14 residues. CDR3 coding DNA: TGTGCCACCACCGGGACTAGCGGGAACTACGAGCAGTACTTC. Translation: CATTGTSGNYEQYF.

The chain links TRBV7-2 to TRBJ2-5; the match to TRBD1 covers 7 bases. The CDR3 covers 13 residues. J lost 5 bases, V lost 3 bases, and 3 bases had no gene match. CDR1 SGHTA and CDR2 FQGNSA come from the germline V gene. CDR3 protein: CASSFTGVETQYF. CDR3 sequence (DNA): TGTGCCAGCAGCTTCACAGGGGTGGAGACCCAGTACTTC.

The chain joins TRBV19 to TRBJ2-7; a possible D gene is TRBD2 (6 bases). The CDR3 has 15 residues. Germline CDR1 reads LNHDA; CDR2 reads SQIVND (reference sequence). The V end was cut by 5 bases, the J end by 6 bases, with 20 bases between. In DNA form, the CDR3 reads TGTGCCAGTAGTGCCACCGGGACGGACTACCTCGAGCAGTACTTC. Its translation: CASSATGTDYLEQYF.

The chain couples TRBV6-1 to TRBJ1-2; D remains unclear. The CDR3 covers 11 residues. The V gene lost 8 bases and the J gene lost 4 bases, with 8 bases spanning the gap. Germline values: CDR1 MNHNS, CDR2 SASEGT. CDR3 coding DNA: TGTGCCAGCCGGGAGGGCTATGGCTACACCTTC. This sequence encodes CASREGYGYTF.

This clone has just one count. Here the CDR3 DNA reads TGTGCCAGCAGTGATAGCGGGAGCGGGTTTGGGGATGAGCAGTTCTTC. This gives the protein CASSDSGSGFGDEQFF. The chain couples TRBV25-1 to TRBJ2-1, with 9 bases aligning to TRBD2. V shed 3 bases and J 8 bases; nucleotides not matched to a gene: 11. This CDR3 region has 16 residues. The germline V gene encodes CDR1 MGHDK and CDR2 SYGVNS.

The chain has TRBV2 and TRBJ1-3, with unresolved D. Germline V gene sequence: CDR1 SNHLY, CDR2 FYNNEI. The CDR3 is 13 amino acids. Deletions cut 7 bases from V and 0 bases from J, with 7 bases between. CDR3 coding DNA: TGTGCCAGCACCCAAGACTCTGGAAACACCATATATTTT. Its protein product is CASTQDSGNTIYF.

This clone has only one observation. The chain uses TRBV2 and TRBJ2-3, with 7 nucleotides matching TRBD2. Germline V lookup: CDR1 SNHLY, CDR2 FYNNEI. The CDR3 is 15 residues long. The junction had 11 bases not matched to a gene; V was cut back by 10 bases and J by 1 base. The CDR3 sequence: CATEEPGLRTDTQYF. The CDR3 nucleotides are TGTGCCACCGAGGAACCGGGACTACGCACAGATACGCAGTATTTT.

The chain recombines TRBV28 with TRBJ2-4; D gene uncertain. The germline V gene has CDR1 MDHEN and CDR2 SYDVKM. This CDR3 is 12 amino acids long. V dropped 2 bases and J dropped 6 bases, with 5 bases sitting between them. The CDR3 reads CASSLPPNIQYF. The CDR3 DNA follows: TGTGCCAGCAGTTTACCGCCAAACATTCAGTACTTC.

This chain connects TRBV7-2 to TRBJ1-2; no firm D call. CDR1 and CDR2 (germline): SGHTA, FQGNSA. Between the trimmed V and J ends, which lost 5 bases and 4 bases, there was a span of 8 bases. The CDR3 is 12 residues long. The CDR3, as DNA: TGTGCCAGCAGCGAGGGCCTCTATGGCTACACCTTC. Translation: CASSEGLYGYTF.

The V gene is TRBV28, the J gene TRBJ1-5; the D is unclear. The length of the CDR3 is 12 residues. CDR1 is MDHEN and CDR2 is SYDVKM in the germline V gene. The V end lost 10 bases, the J end lost 9 bases, and 16 bases lay between the germline ends. The DNA for the CDR3 is TGTGCCACACGGGGTGAATCACGGCCCCAGCATTTT. Amino acid sequence: CATRGESRPQHF.

This chain joins TRBV4-2 and TRBJ2-7, with 9 bases lining up with TRBD1. This CDR3 is 16 amino acids long. Germline V lookup: CDR1 LGHNA, CDR2 YNFKEQ. The ends lost 2 bases at V and 4 bases at J; junction bases unmatched: 9. The CDR3 protein is CASSQLLPGQGYEQYF. DNA for the CDR3: TGTGCCAGCAGCCAACTACTACCGGGACAGGGTTACGAGCAGTACTTC.

The CDR3 DNA reads as TGTGCCAGCAGCCAAAGACAGGGCGGCACTGAAGCTTTCTTT. Protein: CASSQRQGGTEAFF. This chain uses TRBV5-4 with TRBJ1-1, with TRBD1 matching 7 bases. Losses at the gene ends were 4 bases for V and 4 bases for J; bases not matched to a gene: 7. CDR1 is SGHNT and CDR2 is YYREEE in the germline V gene (reference sequence). This CDR3 has 14 amino acids.

This chain links TRBV5-8 with TRBJ1-1, with 9 bases lining up with TRBD1. CDR1 is SGHTS and CDR2 is YDEGEE in the germline V gene. Germline trimming cut 9 bases from V and 2 bases from J; bases unmatched to any gene: 11. This CDR3 spans 15 amino acids. In DNA form, the CDR3 reads TGTGCCACCACGGACAGGGGCTATGGAAACACTGAAGCTTTCTTT. It codes for CATTDRGYGNTEAFF.

The chain uses TRBV7-2 and TRBJ2-5; 14 nucleotides agree with TRBD2. Germline values: CDR1 SGHTA, CDR2 FQGNSA. V lost 4 bases, J lost 5 bases, and 3 bases stayed unmatched. This CDR3 contains 15 residues. This CDR3 reads CASSSGLAGVETQYF. CDR3 DNA sequence: TGTGCCAGCAGCTCGGGACTAGCGGGGGTGGAGACCCAGTACTTC.

J is TRBJ2-7 and V is TRBV19; 8 bases are shared with TRBD2. V lost 6 bases and J lost 7; bases outside the gene matches: 17. CDR3 length: 16 amino acids. CDR1 is LNHDA and CDR2 is SQIVND in the germline V gene (reference sequence). CDR3 loop: CASSIHPPGGVREQYF. As DNA, the CDR3 is TGTGCCAGTAGCATCCATCCCCCGGGGGGGGTTCGGGAGCAGTACTTC. Full variable domain (outside the CDR3, taken from reference TRBV19 and TRBJ2-7): DGGITQSPKYLFRKEGQNVTLSCEQNLNHDAMYWYRQDPGQGLRLIYYSQIVNDFQKGDIAEGYSVSREKKESFPLTVTSAQKNPTAFYLCASSIHPPGGVREQYFGPGTRLTVT.